Below are 28 T cell receptor beta chains sequenced from a single sample in a study of CD8+CD57+ T cells in acquired aplastic anemia. CDR3 and TCR beta VDJ profiling relied on genomic DNA as the template. TCRdb analysed the reads with MiXCR anew, one entry per CDR3 protein. The data show hundreds of thousands of distinct CDR3 sequences, with 55% to 75% seen just once and 4% held by the top ten. The specimen was sorted CD4+, CD8+, or CD8+CD57+ T cells (not recorded which) from PBMCs. These receptors all come from a human donor in good health, serving as a control.

The chain carries TRBV7-8 and TRBJ1-3; 7 nucleotides line up with TRBD1. This CDR3 is built from 18 residues. CDR1 is SGHVS and CDR2 is FQNEAQ in the germline V gene. The trim removed 0 bases at V and 1 base at J, leaving 9 bases unmatched. For the CDR3, the DNA is TGTGCCAGCAGCTTAGCGCAGAGTTCAGGGGGTTCTGGAAACACCATATATTTT. Translating gives CASSLAQSSGGSGNTIYF.

This clonotype has only a few counts. The chain employs TRBV15 and TRBJ2-5, with TRBD1 matching 7 bases. The ends lost 4 bases at V and 4 bases at J; junction bases unmatched: 6. Germline CDR1 LNHNV, CDR2 YYDKDF (reference sequence). The length of the CDR3 is 14 residues. DNA of the CDR3: TGTGCCACCAGCACAACGACAGGGACAGAGACCCAGTACTTC. It codes for CATSTTTGTETQYF.

This clonotype was picked up many times. CDR3 loop: CASRSGPYNEQFF. CDR3 DNA sequence: TGTGCCAGCAGGTCCGGGCCTTACAATGAGCAGTTCTTC. J is TRBJ2-1 and V is TRBV7-3; D is ambiguous. V was cut by 6 bases and J by 4 bases, with 10 bases left in between. The CDR3 length is 13 residues. From germline, CDR1 is SGHTA and CDR2 FQGTGA.

Regarding this clonotype: A read error is possible here, since a much larger clone lies one base away. The V gene is TRBV15, the J gene TRBJ1-1, with a weak D call TRBD1 (6 bases). The V gene's germline CDR1 is LNHNV and CDR2 YYDKDF (reference sequence). This CDR3 spans 17 amino acids. CDR3 residues: CATSSKQGFEKDTEALF. CDR3 nucleotide sequence: TGTGCCACCAGCAGTAAACAGGGCTTCGAGAAGGACACTGAAGCTCTCTTT.

With respect to this clonotype: The junction shows a germline mismatch at one end, possibly a read error. This chain links TRBV7-2 with TRBJ1-1; D not resolved. CDR1 is SGHTA, CDR2 FQGNSA, per germline. This CDR3 has 13 amino acids. The CDR3 DNA sequence: TGTGCCAGCAGCTCCACGCCGGAAACGACCCCTTACTTT. This codes for CASSSTPETTPYF.

To note about this clonotype: The missing conserved phenylalanine or tryptophan at the end of this CDR3 makes a read error likely. V is TRBV10-1 and J is TRBJ2-7; D may be TRBD2 (6 bases). This CDR3 has 15 amino acids. CDR1 is WNHNN and CDR2 is SYGVQD in the germline V gene (reference sequence). Trimming stripped 7 bases from V and 5 bases from J, with 21 bases between. The CDR3 nucleotides are TGCGCCAGCACCTCCGGGGGAGGCCCAGCAGACGAGCAGTACTTG. Translating gives CASTSGGGPADEQYL.

A remark on this clonotype: This likely comes from a read error, as the CDR3 has no conserved phenylalanine or tryptophan at its end. The limits of the CDR3 on the DNA are not certain, so only TCRdb's listed CDR3 is given. The chain is built from TRBV7-2 and TRBJ1-6. CDR1 and CDR2 from the germline V gene are SGHTA and FQGNSA. Termini included, the CDR3 measures 16 amino acids. CDR3 loop: CASSSASDTQYFGLHL.

On this clonotype: No conserved phenylalanine or tryptophan is present at the end of the CDR3, so a read error is the likely explanation. This chain joins TRBV6-4 and TRBJ2-1; 10 nucleotides match TRBD1. Germline-derived CDR1 and CDR2 are MRHNA and SNTAGT. CDR3 size: 17 residues. The CDR3 DNA follows: TGTGCCAGCAGTTACTCGAGGGGACAGGGGTCCTACAATGAGCAGTTCAGA. It yields the protein CASSYSRGQGSYNEQFR.

A word on this clonotype: Mismatch with germline at one junction end may stem from a read error. V usage is TRBV5-1 and J usage is TRBJ2-5, with a weak D call TRBD2 (6 bases). In germline, CDR1 is SGHRS, CDR2 YFSETQ. The CDR3 has 13 residues. CDR3 nucleotide sequence: TGTGCCAGCAGCGGGCTGGCTGTCGGGGTCCAGTACTTC. Translated, it gives CASSGLAVGVQYF.

A single count supports this clonotype. J is TRBJ1-5 and V is TRBV20-1, with 9 bases fitting TRBD1. The germline V gene encodes CDR1 DFQATT and CDR2 SNEGSKA (reference sequence). The CDR3 loop spans 13 amino acids. J lost 5 bases, V lost 5 bases, and 4 bases had no gene match. This CDR3 is CSASRTGDQPQHF. The CDR3 DNA sequence: TGCAGTGCTTCGCGGACAGGGGATCAGCCCCAGCATTTT.

The chain couples TRBV19 to TRBJ1-2; tentative D call: TRBD1 (6 bases). V was pared by 5 bases and J by 5 bases, with 15 bases between. This CDR3 is 14 amino acids long. Germline lookup yields CDR1 LNHDA and CDR2 SQIVND (reference sequence). The CDR3 protein is CASSAFRTAYGYTF. CDR3 nucleotide sequence: TGTGCCAGTAGTGCCTTCAGGACAGCTTATGGCTACACCTTC.

J is TRBJ1-2 and V is TRBV20-1, with D hard to call. V was shortened by 5 bases and J by 5 bases, with 15 bases between the two germline ends. The CDR3 extends over 13 amino acids. Germline loops: CDR1 DFQATT, CDR2 SNEGSKA (reference sequence). CDR3 protein: CSAATSQVYGYTF. The CDR3, as DNA: TGCAGTGCTGCCACTAGCCAGGTATATGGCTACACCTTC.

As concerns this clonotype: Compared with germline, one end of the junction differs, possibly owing to a read error. Here the CDR3 reads CASRFDEATDTQYF. The CDR3 DNA sequence: TGCGCCAGCCGTTTCGACGAAGCCACAGATACGCAGTATTTT. V and J are TRBV9 and TRBJ2-3; D call uncertain. Germline V gene lookup returns CDR1 SGDLS and CDR2 YYNGEE. The CDR3 sequence is 14 residues long.

The CDR3 sequence is CAISGQGARIGYTF. Here the CDR3 DNA reads TGTGCCATCAGCGGACAGGGGGCGCGTATTGGCTACACCTTC. J is TRBJ1-2 and V is TRBV10-3, with 11 bases lining up with TRBD1. J gave up 7 bases and V 6 bases, and 7 bases lay outside the gene matches. This CDR3 contains 14 residues. CDR1 and CDR2 (germline): ENHRY, SYGVKD.

J is TRBJ2-3 and V is TRBV19; D is possibly TRBD2 (5 bases). Per germline, CDR1 LNHDA and CDR2 SQIVND (reference sequence). The CDR3 totals 15 residues. V dropped 1 base and J dropped 5 bases, with 13 bases sitting between them. The CDR3 loop is CASSIAPRAGDTQYF. Here the CDR3 DNA reads TGTGCCAGTAGTATAGCCCCCCGGGCGGGAGATACGCAGTATTTT.

J is TRBJ2-3 and V is TRBV7-8, with D maybe TRBD1 (5 bases). Trimming removed 6 bases at V and 15 bases at J, with 28 bases between. Germline V gives CDR1 SGHVS, CDR2 FQNEAQ. The CDR3 is made up of 15 amino acids. The CDR3 protein is CASRVSGNNEQLFYF. Here the CDR3 DNA reads TGTGCCAGCAGGGTATCAGGGAACAATGAGCAGTTGTTCTATTTT.

Note on this clonotype: Germline and junction disagree at one end, which may indicate a read error. The chain links TRBV14 to TRBJ1-2; D gene unclear. The CDR3 extends over 13 amino acids. Germline assignment: CDR1 SGHDN and CDR2 FVKESK. For the CDR3, the DNA is TGTGCCAGCAGCCAAGGGAAAGGCTATGACTACACCTTC. Translation gives CASSQGKGYDYTF.

This clonotype has only a few counts. In DNA form, the CDR3 reads TGTGCCAGCAGTTCCGGGGGGTTGGACACTGAAGCTTTCTTT. Its protein is CASSSGGLDTEAFF. The J gene is TRBJ1-1, the V gene TRBV6-2 or TRBV6-3; the D gene is possibly TRBD1 (5 bases). The germline V gene encodes CDR1 MNHEY and CDR2 SVGEGT. This CDR3 spans 14 amino acids. V was cut by 4 bases and J by 3 bases, with 12 bases left in between.

Concerning this clonotype itself: A much larger clone is a single base away; this may be a read error. The chain couples TRBV7-2 to TRBJ2-3; 9 positions agree with TRBD2. CDR1 is SGHTA, CDR2 FQGNSA, per germline. The J segment lost 1 base and the V segment lost 3 bases, leaving 2 bases of the junction unmatched. The CDR3 loop spans 15 amino acids. This CDR3 is CASSFGGGGTDTQYF. The CDR3 bases are TGTGCCAGCAGCTTTGGCGGGGGGGGCACAGATACGCAGTATTTT.

This clonotype was seen at least ten times. This chain joins TRBV5-6 and TRBJ1-6; 10 bases map to TRBD1. The CDR3 has 16 residues. J gave up 9 bases and V 0 bases, and 6 bases lay outside the gene matches. Per the germline V gene, CDR1 is SGHDT and CDR2 is YYEEEE. The CDR3 protein is CASSLAPGQGPSPLHF. The CDR3 nucleotides read TGTGCCAGCAGCTTGGCACCGGGACAGGGGCCTTCACCCCTCCACTTT. Using reference TRBV5-6 and TRBJ1-6 for the parts outside the CDR3, the full variable domain is DAGVTQSPTHLIKTRGQQVTLRCSPKSGHDTVSWYQQALGQGPQFIFQYYEEEERQRGNFPDRFSGHQFPNYSSELNVNALLLGDSALYLCASSLAPGQGPSPLHFGNGTRLTVT.

This clonotype has ten or more counts. This chain links TRBV9 with TRBJ2-1; 10 bases map to TRBD2. The CDR3 is 15 amino acids. Germline-derived CDR1 and CDR2 are SGDLS and YYNGEE. The trim removed 0 bases at V and 6 bases at J, leaving 3 bases unmatched. This CDR3 reads CASSVELAGANEQFF. CDR3 coding DNA: TGTGCCAGCAGCGTAGAGCTAGCGGGGGCCAATGAGCAGTTCTTC.

In this sample, this clonotype turned up once. Sequence at one end of the junction differs from germline and may be a read error. CDR3 residues: CASSEGSAKETQHF. CDR3 DNA sequence: TGTGCCAGCAGTGAAGGGTCAGCTAAAGAGACCCAGCACTTT. The chain links TRBV2 to TRBJ1-5; D ambiguous. This CDR3 is built from 14 residues. Germline-derived CDR1 and CDR2 are SNHLY and FYNNEI. The variable domain in full, completed from reference TRBV2 and TRBJ1-5, reads EPEVTQTPSHQVTQMGQEVILRCVPISNHLYFYWYRQILGQKVEFLVSFYNNEISEKSEIFDDQFSVERPDGSNFTLKIRSTKLEDSAMYFCASSEGSAKETQHFGDGTRLSIL.

To note about this clonotype: The CDR3 end shows no conserved phenylalanine or tryptophan, and so a read error is likely. The DNA is left out, because the CDR3 cannot be placed on it with certainty; the CDR3 is given as TCRdb lists it. This chain links TRBV7-2 with TRBJ2-3; the table calls TRBD2, which could not be checked here. The germline CDR1 and CDR2 sequences are SGHTA and FQGNSA. The length of the CDR3 is 12 amino acids, counting both ends. The CDR3 region is CASSLERQGLFY.

This chain connects TRBV20-1 to TRBJ2-3; D remains ambiguous. The CDR3 length is 13 residues. V lost 5 bases, J lost 3 bases, and 12 bases lay in between. The germline V gene has CDR1 DFQATT and CDR2 SNEGSKA (reference sequence). As DNA, the CDR3 is TGCAGTGCTCAACACTCACAGACAGATACGCAGTATTTT. Amino acid sequence: CSAQHSQTDTQYF.

The DNA of the CDR3 is TGTGCCTTACCCCGGGACATGGCCTCCTACGAGCAGTACTTC. Amino acid sequence: CALPRDMASYEQYF. This rearrangement joins TRBV2 to TRBJ2-7, with a weak D call TRBD1 (6 bases). V shed 11 bases and J shed 0 bases, with 17 bases lying between them. The CDR3 totals 14 residues. Germline V CDR1 and CDR2: SNHLY, FYNNEI.

The V and J genes are TRBV2 and TRBJ1-2, with 8 bases lining up with TRBD1. Germline V gives CDR1 SNHLY, CDR2 FYNNEI. The trim removed 7 bases at V and 7 bases at J, leaving 5 bases unmatched. The CDR3 totals 12 residues. The CDR3 loop is CASMGGQAGYTF. The CDR3 DNA sequence: TGTGCCAGCATGGGGGGACAGGCTGGCTACACCTTC.

This clonotype appeared a few times. Sequence at one end of the junction differs from germline and may be a read error. The V gene is TRBV2, the J gene TRBJ1-2, with 7 bases lining up with TRBD1. This CDR3 is built from 15 residues. Per germline, CDR1 SNHLY and CDR2 FYNNEI. The CDR3 DNA sequence: TGCGCCCTCTCTCCCAGGGGGACAACTAACTATGGCTACACCTTC. Translated: CALSPRGTTNYGYTF.

On this clonotype: The conserved phenylalanine or tryptophan normally closing the CDR3 is absent here, so this likely arose from a read error. The DNA is left out, because the CDR3 cannot be placed on it with certainty; the CDR3 is given as TCRdb lists it. CDR3: CASSGTGRETQYFGPG. The V and J genes are TRBV2 and TRBJ2-7; the DNA was not compared with TRBD1, the D call given in the table. The CDR3 has 16 residues if both end residues are counted. Germline CDR1 reads SNHLY; CDR2 reads FYNNEI.